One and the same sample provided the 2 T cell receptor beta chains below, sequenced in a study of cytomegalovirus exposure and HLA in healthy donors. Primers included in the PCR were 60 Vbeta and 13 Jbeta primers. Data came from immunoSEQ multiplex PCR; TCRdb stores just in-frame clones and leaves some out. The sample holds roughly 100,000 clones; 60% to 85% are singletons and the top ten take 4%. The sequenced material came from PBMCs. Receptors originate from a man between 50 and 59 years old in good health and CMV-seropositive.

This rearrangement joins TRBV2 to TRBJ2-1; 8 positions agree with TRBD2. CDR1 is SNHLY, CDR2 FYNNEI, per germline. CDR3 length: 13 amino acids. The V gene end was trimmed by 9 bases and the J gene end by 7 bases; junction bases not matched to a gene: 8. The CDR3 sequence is CARAGGSGNEQFF. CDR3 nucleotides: TGTGCCAGGGCGGGGGGTTCGGGGAATGAGCAGTTCTTC.

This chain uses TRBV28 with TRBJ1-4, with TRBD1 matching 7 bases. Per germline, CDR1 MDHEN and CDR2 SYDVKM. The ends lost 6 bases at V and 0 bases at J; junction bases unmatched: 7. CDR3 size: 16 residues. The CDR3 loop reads CASSLKGAATNEKLFF. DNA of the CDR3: TGTGCCAGCAGCCTTAAGGGGGCTGCAACTAATGAAAAACTGTTTTTT. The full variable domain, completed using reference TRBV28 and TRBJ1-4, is DVKVTQSSRYLVKRTGEKVFLECVQDMDHENMFWYRQDPGLGLRLIYFSYDVKMKEKGDIPEGYSVSREKKERFSLILESASTNQTSMYLCASSLKGAATNEKLFFGSGTQLSVL.